A selection of T cell receptor beta chains follows, all from one sample in a study of early T cells in non-severe SARS-CoV-2 infection. TCRdb re-analysed the 5' RACE reads in MiXCR, keeping a single row per CDR3 protein. Of 62,000 or so distinct CDR3 sequences in the sample, roughly 8.2% were seen once. Sequences were derived from whole blood, sampled at baseline. These receptors originate from an adult who was a healthcare worker with PCR-confirmed SARS-CoV-2 infection or an uninfected control (not recorded which). Each CDR3 is given with its conserved first and last residue. The order of the fields is D gene, clone size, J gene, V gene, CDR3 DNA, CDR3 protein. The D gene is left open where the match is weak. The size entry is marked missing in some rows and otherwise reads once, few, many or a size class.

D gene: TRBD1
clone size: few
J gene: TRBJ1-5
V gene: TRBV10-1
CDR3 DNA: TGCGCCAGCAGTGAGTCCGAGGGTTCCGGGACAGCTAATCAGCCCCAGCATTTT
CDR3 protein: CASSESEGSGTANQPQHF

D gene: NA
clone size: many
J gene: TRBJ1-5
V gene: TRBV19
CDR3 DNA: TGTGCCAGTAGTATCGGGATTCTGGGAATCGGCAATCAGCCCCAGCATTTT
CDR3 protein: CASSIGILGIGNQPQHF

D gene: NA
clone size: NA
J gene: TRBJ2-1
V gene: TRBV12-5
CDR3 DNA: TGTGCTAGTGGCCTAGGGAACCACAATGAGCAGTTCTTC
CDR3 protein: CASGLGNHNEQFF

D gene: NA
clone size: many
J gene: TRBJ2-5
V gene: TRBV5-1
CDR3 DNA: TGCGCCAGCAGCTTTAATTACCGACTAGAAGACCAAGAGACCCAGTACTTC
CDR3 protein: CASSFNYRLEDQETQYF

D gene: TRBD2
clone size: few
J gene: TRBJ2-2
V gene: TRBV12-3/TRBV12-4
CDR3 DNA: TGTGCCAGCAGTCCACTGGCGGGGGGAGCGGACACCGGGGAGCTGTTTTTT
CDR3 protein: CASSPLAGGADTGELFF

D gene: NA
clone size: many
J gene: TRBJ1-5
V gene: TRBV12-3/TRBV12-4
CDR3 DNA: TGTGCCAGCAGTCCCCAGACTTCTAGCAATCAGCCCCAGCATTTT
CDR3 protein: CASSPQTSSNQPQHF

D gene: NA
clone size: many
J gene: TRBJ2-7
V gene: TRBV20-1
CDR3 DNA: TGCAGTGCTAGGCCCAGGGTTTACGAGCAGTACTTC
CDR3 protein: CSARPRVYEQYF

D gene: TRBD2
clone size: NA
J gene: TRBJ2-2
V gene: TRBV6-4
CDR3 DNA: TGTGCCAGCAGTGACAGGCTAGCGGGAACCGGGGAGCTGTTTTTT
CDR3 protein: CASSDRLAGTGELFF

D gene: NA
clone size: many
J gene: TRBJ2-6
V gene: TRBV19
CDR3 DNA: TGTGCCAGTAGTACCGGGACGGCCTCTGGGGCCAACGTCCTGACTTTC
CDR3 protein: CASSTGTASGANVLTF

D gene: NA
clone size: many
J gene: TRBJ2-7
V gene: TRBV7-9
CDR3 DNA: TGTGCCAGCAGCTTTTCTCAGGGAAGCTACGAGCAGTACTTC
CDR3 protein: CASSFSQGSYEQYF

D gene: NA
clone size: NA
J gene: TRBJ1-2
V gene: TRBV7-8
CDR3 DNA: TGTGCCAGCAGCCAGACCGATGATGGCTACACCTTC
CDR3 protein: CASSQTDDGYTF

D gene: NA
clone size: many
J gene: TRBJ2-3
V gene: TRBV6-2/TRBV6-3
CDR3 DNA: TGTGCCAGCACCAACCTTGCGACTAGGGTCACAGATACGCAGTATTTT
CDR3 protein: CASTNLATRVTDTQYF

D gene: NA
clone size: once
J gene: TRBJ2-3
V gene: TRBV5-1
CDR3 DNA: TGCGCCAGCAGCTTTAGTCCTCGCACAGATACGCAGTATTTT
CDR3 protein: CASSFSPRTDTQYF

D gene: TRBD1
clone size: few
J gene: TRBJ1-2
V gene: TRBV5-6
CDR3 DNA: TGTGCCAGCAGCGGGGGGACAGGCTCTTCGAACTATGGCTACACCTTC
CDR3 protein: CASSGGTGSSNYGYTF

D gene: NA
clone size: few
J gene: TRBJ1-5
V gene: TRBV19
CDR3 DNA: TGTGCCAGTACCACGGCCCTACTCAATCAGCCCCAGCATTTT
CDR3 protein: CASTTALLNQPQHF

D gene: NA
clone size: NA
J gene: TRBJ1-1
V gene: TRBV10-3
CDR3 DNA: TGTGCCATCAGTGAGGCGGGGGGGACTGAAGCTTTCTTT
CDR3 protein: CAISEAGGTEAFF

D gene: NA
clone size: NA
J gene: TRBJ1-1
V gene: TRBV6-1
CDR3 DNA: TGTGCCAGCAGTGAAACCCGCTCCGGAACTGAAGCTTTCTTT
CDR3 protein: CASSETRSGTEAFF

D gene: NA
clone size: many
J gene: TRBJ2-1
V gene: TRBV18
CDR3 DNA: TGTGCCAGCTCACCAGAGCGGTTGGATGAGCAGTTCTTC
CDR3 protein: CASSPERLDEQFF

D gene: NA
clone size: many
J gene: TRBJ1-1
V gene: TRBV12-3/TRBV12-4
CDR3 DNA: TGTGCCAGCAGTTTAAAGGGTGCCACTGAAGCTTTCTTT
CDR3 protein: CASSLKGATEAFF

D gene: NA
clone size: many
J gene: TRBJ2-1
V gene: TRBV7-2
CDR3 DNA: TGTGCCAGCACCACGGCAGGGGCCTCCTACAATGAGCAGTTCTTC
CDR3 protein: CASTTAGASYNEQFF

D gene: NA
clone size: few
J gene: TRBJ2-3
V gene: TRBV6-2/TRBV6-3
CDR3 DNA: TGTGCCAGCACCTCAAGCGATACGCAGTATTTT
CDR3 protein: CASTSSDTQYF

D gene: NA
clone size: many
J gene: TRBJ1-2
V gene: TRBV4-1
CDR3 DNA: TGCGCCAGCAGCCAAGCGGAAGGAGCTGGGAACTATGGCTACACCTTC
CDR3 protein: CASSQAEGAGNYGYTF

D gene: TRBD2
clone size: many
J gene: TRBJ2-1
V gene: TRBV7-8
CDR3 DNA: TGTGCCAGCAGCTTAGTCGGGACTAGCGGGAAGATTTACAATGAGCAGTTCTTC
CDR3 protein: CASSLVGTSGKIYNEQFF

D gene: NA
clone size: many
J gene: TRBJ2-2
V gene: TRBV15
CDR3 DNA: TGTGCCACCAGCAGAGCGCTGGGGTCGGTGCCCGGGGAGCTGTTTTTT
CDR3 protein: CATSRALGSVPGELFF

D gene: TRBD1
clone size: many
J gene: TRBJ1-5
V gene: TRBV12-3/TRBV12-4
CDR3 DNA: TGTGCCAGCAGCTTTACAGGGGGCGCGGGCAATCAGCCCCAGCATTTT
CDR3 protein: CASSFTGGAGNQPQHF

D gene: NA
clone size: many
J gene: TRBJ2-5
V gene: TRBV5-1
CDR3 DNA: TGCGCCAGCAGCCCAGGGCTAGAAGAGACCCAGTACTTC
CDR3 protein: CASSPGLEETQYF